These 6 T cell receptor beta chains share one sample of origin, sequenced in a study of blood T cell repertoires in COVID-19. Sequenced by immunoSEQ multiplex PCR; TCRdb stores in-frame clones only, minus some. The repertoire includes 70,000 or so clones, 80% of them detected once, and around 13% sits in the top ten. What was sequenced was peripheral blood. Receptors were obtained from a man in his fifties with COVID-19, enrolled during active disease.

This clone has a single count. This rearrangement joins TRBV28 to TRBJ2-7; D might be TRBD1 (6 bases). This CDR3 contains 15 residues. V was cut by 8 bases and J by 0 bases, with 17 bases left in between. Germline V gene data show CDR1 as MDHEN and CDR2 as SYDVKM. The DNA of the CDR3 is TGTGCCAGCCAACGCTACCCGGACAGCTCCTACGAGCAGTACTTC. Translation: CASQRYPDSSYEQYF.

This clone appeared a few times. The chain uses TRBV28 and TRBJ1-1; 8 bases align to TRBD1. V lost 6 bases, J lost 7 bases, and 7 bases stayed unmatched. CDR1 is MDHEN, CDR2 SYDVKM, per germline. The CDR3 runs to 13 residues. The CDR3 nucleotides read TGTGCCAGCAGGCCCACAGGGGGAAGTGAAGCTTTCTTT. Encoded protein: CASRPTGGSEAFF.

The genes are TRBV30 and TRBJ1-2, with TRBD1 identical over 10 bases. Trimming took 3 bases from V and 4 from J; bases not matched to a gene: 8. There are 15 residues in the CDR3. From germline, CDR1 is GTSNPN and CDR2 SVGIG (reference sequence). The CDR3 spells CAWRPGTGESYGYTF. Here the CDR3 DNA reads TGTGCCTGGAGGCCCGGGACAGGGGAATCCTATGGCTACACCTTC.

J is TRBJ1-4 and V is TRBV4-2; 7 nucleotides agree with TRBD1. Losses at the gene ends were 1 base for V and 12 bases for J; bases not matched to a gene: 8. The CDR3 spans 14 residues. Germline V gene sequence: CDR1 LGHNA, CDR2 YNFKEQ. The CDR3 region is CASSQAGQTIQLFF. The CDR3 DNA reads TGTGCCAGCAGCCAAGCGGGACAGACGATACAACTGTTTTTT.

This clone was seen only once. The chain has TRBV21-1 and TRBJ1-3; whether TRBD1, the table's D call, matches the DNA was not checked. TRBV21-1 constitutes a pseudogene. CDR3 length: 16 amino acids. The CDR3 DNA sequence: TGTGCCAAAGTGGCTAACAGGGATGACTCTGGAAACACCATATATTTT. Its translation is CAKVANRDDSGNTIYF.

V gene TRBV28 combines with J gene TRBJ2-3; D might be TRBD1 (6 bases). Trimming took off 7 bases at V and 4 bases at J, with 12 bases between the two ends. This CDR3 is 13 amino acids long. Looked up from germline, CDR1 is MDHEN and CDR2 is SYDVKM. As DNA, the CDR3 is TGTGCCAGCAACCAACAGGGATCAGATACGCAGTATTTT. Its translation is CASNQQGSDTQYF.